This T cell receptor beta chain was recorded in a study of T cell changes during pregnancy in multiple sclerosis. Produced via immunoSEQ multiplex PCR; TCRdb's table is partial and in-frame only. The data contain tens of thousands of clones, 90% of them singletons. The clonotype comes from a female donor with multiple sclerosis, enrolled in a pregnancy study. The sequenced sample was CD8+ T cells from peripheral blood mononuclear cells, obtained before pregnancy.

The CDR3 protein is CASSQAPGGLGAFF. CDR3 sequence (DNA): TGTGCCAGCAGCCAAGCCCCAGGGGGCTTGGGGGCTTTCTTT. V usage is TRBV7-6 and J usage is TRBJ1-1, with 8 bases fitting TRBD1. The junction had 13 bases not matched to a gene; V was cut back by 5 bases and J by 11 bases. Germline V gene sequence: CDR1 SGHVS, CDR2 FNYEAQ. The CDR3 contains 14 residues.